The 18 T cell receptor beta chains below all came from one sample that was sequenced in a study of blood T cells in healthy people across ages. Using a J-beta primer mix together with a sample-barcoded 5' primer, a second PCR was run for roughly 6 to 12 cycles. From the 5' RACE reads, TCRdb called clonotypes with MiXCR, one entry per CDR3 protein. The sample lists about 680,000 distinct CDR3 sequences, 49% occurring once. Sequences were obtained from blood. The receptors were sampled from a woman aged 55 to 70 in good health.

The sample holds a few counts of this clonotype. This chain connects TRBV20-1 to TRBJ2-1; tentative D call: TRBD2 (6 bases). Trimming took off 6 bases at V and 10 bases at J, with 19 bases between the two ends. The CDR3 contains 13 residues. Germline CDR1 reads DFQATT; CDR2 reads SNEGSKA (reference sequence). CDR3 in DNA: TGCAGTGCCGCGTCCTTTTTGGGGAGGGAGCAGTTCTTC. Translating gives CSAASFLGREQFF.

The chain links TRBV5-1 to TRBJ2-7; 7 bases align to TRBD1. V dropped 9 bases and J dropped 0; count of bases not matched to a gene: 9. Per germline, CDR1 SGHRS and CDR2 YFSETQ. The CDR3 length is 14 residues. CDR3 sequence (DNA): TGCGCCACCGCTGAACAGGGGAACTCCTACGAGCAGTACTTC. It codes for CATAEQGNSYEQYF.

The gene calls are TRBV13 and TRBJ1-2; D is uncertain. The V gene lost 5 bases and the J gene lost 1 base, with 14 bases spanning the gap. The germline V gene encodes CDR1 PRHDT and CDR2 FYEKMQ (reference sequence). The CDR3 runs to 15 residues. DNA for the CDR3: TGTGCCAGCAGCCCAACCAGGTCAAATAACTATGGCTACACCTTC. Protein: CASSPTRSNNYGYTF.

A word on this clonotype: At one end, the junction sequence differs from germline, possibly due to a read error. The chain joins TRBV7-7 to TRBJ2-1; D is perhaps TRBD2 (6 bases). CDR3 length: 15 amino acids. Per the germline V gene, CDR1 is SSHAT and CDR2 is FNYEAQ (reference sequence). The CDR3 sequence: CASSSGSSASNEQFF. The CDR3 DNA is TGTGCTAGCAGCTCCGGGAGTAGCGCGAGCAATGAGCAGTTCTTC.

The CDR3 DNA reads as TGCAGTGCTAGGGTTGGTAGCGGGAGCGGTGAGACCCAGTACTTC. Translating it yields CSARVGSGSGETQYF. The gene calls are TRBV20-1 and TRBJ2-7, with 9 bases fitting TRBD2. The J call may be faulty, since TRBJ2-5 better matches the DNA end. This CDR3 is built from 15 residues. Germline CDR1 and CDR2: DFQATT and SNEGSKA (reference sequence).

The chain has TRBV7-2 and TRBJ2-5; perhaps TRBD1 as D (6 bases). The CDR3 is made up of 15 amino acids. Germline V gene sequence: CDR1 SGHTA, CDR2 FQGNSA. Trimming removed 1 base from V and 3 bases from J, with 12 bases in between. The CDR3 region is CASSLGRTVEETQYF. The CDR3 DNA reads TGTGCCAGCAGCTTAGGGCGGACAGTAGAAGAGACCCAGTACTTC.

The rearrangement uses TRBV7-2 and TRBJ2-1; D remains ambiguous. V was shortened by 4 bases and J by 5 bases, with 6 bases between the two germline ends. The CDR3 is 12 residues long. Germline V lookup: CDR1 SGHTA, CDR2 FQGNSA. In DNA form, the CDR3 reads TGTGCCAGCAGCTGGTACAACAATGAGCAGTTCTTC. Translation: CASSWYNNEQFF.

This clonotype occurred once. The chain couples TRBV20-1 to TRBJ2-3; 7 nucleotides match TRBD2. Looked up from germline, CDR1 is DFQATT and CDR2 is SNEGSKA (reference sequence). With V trimmed by 3 bases and J by 5 bases, 11 bases remained unmatched. This CDR3 has 15 residues. The CDR3 DNA reads TGCAGTGCTAGGACGAGCGGGAAACGGGGAGATACGCAGTATTTT. Its protein is CSARTSGKRGDTQYF.

The genes are TRBV20-1 and TRBJ2-1; 10 nucleotides line up with TRBD2. This CDR3 is 16 amino acids long. Germline CDR1 reads DFQATT; CDR2 reads SNEGSKA (reference sequence). The ends lost 1 base at V and 2 bases at J; junction bases unmatched: 5. The CDR3 DNA sequence: TGCAGTGCTAGAGCGTCAAGCGGGAGGGCCTACAATGAGCAGTTCTTC. This translates into CSARASSGRAYNEQFF.

This chain connects TRBV12-3 or TRBV12-4 to TRBJ2-1; either TRBD1 or TRBD2 may fit D (5 bases each). This CDR3 has 16 amino acids. Trimming shortened V by 6 bases and J by 3 bases, and 18 bases separated the two germline ends. The CDR3, as DNA: TGTGCCAGCAGCCCCGCCGGGGCAGGCAACTACAATGAGCAGTTCTTC. Protein product: CASSPAGAGNYNEQFF.

The rearrangement uses TRBV5-1 and TRBJ2-3; the D gene could be TRBD1 or TRBD2 (5 bases each). Per the germline V gene, CDR1 is SGHRS and CDR2 is YFSETQ. The CDR3 has 15 residues. Trimming took off 1 base at V and 2 bases at J, with 11 bases between the two ends. CDR3 protein: CASSLPRDLTDTQYF. The CDR3 bases are TGCGCCAGCAGCTTGCCCCGGGACCTCACAGATACGCAGTATTTT.

As for this clonotype: One base away lies a much larger clone, so this may be a sequencing read error. This sequence joins TRBV6-2 or TRBV6-3 and TRBJ2-5; D possibly corresponds to TRBD1 (6 bases). Germline CDR1 MNHEY, CDR2 SVGEGT. The CDR3 contains 13 residues. Trimming cost V 3 bases and J 11 bases, with 16 bases left between them. The CDR3 nucleotides read TGTGCCAGCAGTTATACCGCCGGGACAAGGCAGTACTTC. It translates to CASSYTAGTRQYF.

V and J are TRBV18 and TRBJ2-1; the match to TRBD2 covers 10 bases. The CDR3 is made up of 15 amino acids. Germline CDR1 and CDR2: KGHSH and LQKENI. V shed 0 bases and J 9 bases; nucleotides not matched to a gene: 5. The CDR3 region is CASSPPSGRVVEQFF. In nucleotides, the CDR3 is TGTGCCAGCTCACCACCGAGCGGGAGGGTTGTTGAGCAGTTCTTC.

Here the CDR3 reads CASSRTVGNYGYTF. CDR3 sequence (DNA): TGTGCCAGCAGTCGGACTGTTGGAAACTATGGCTACACCTTC. The chain combines TRBV12-3 or TRBV12-4 with TRBJ1-2, with D uncertain. Trimming left V 5 bases short and J 2 bases short, with 12 bases between. The CDR3 spans 14 residues.

This clonotype turned up a few times. The rearrangement uses TRBV10-3 and TRBJ2-1, with 10 bases aligning to TRBD1. The CDR3 loop spans 14 amino acids. Unmatched junction bases numbered 9, after V lost 10 bases and J lost 6 bases. Germline-derived CDR1 and CDR2 are ENHRY and SYGVKD. The CDR3 nucleotides read TGTGCCACCAGGGGGACAGGGGTGGTCAATGAGCAGTTCTTC. Amino acids: CATRGTGVVNEQFF.

This chain links TRBV9 with TRBJ2-1; 14 positions agree with TRBD2. Germline values: CDR1 SGDLS, CDR2 YYNGEE. Trimming removed 0 bases from V and 2 bases from J; junction bases left unmatched: 10. This CDR3 comprises 20 residues. CDR3 bases: TGTGCCAGCAGCGTAGCTACTGGGACTAGCGGGAGAGGGCCCTACAATGAGCAGTTCTTC. Protein: CASSVATGTSGRGPYNEQFF.

The table lists this clonotype with a few counts. The chain links TRBV7-2 to TRBJ2-5, with D maybe TRBD2 (6 bases). The CDR3 covers 14 residues. CDR1 SGHTA and CDR2 FQGNSA come from the germline V gene. V was clipped by 1 base and J by 6 bases, with 12 bases between them. Here the CDR3 reads CASSLEWEEQTQYF. DNA of the CDR3: TGTGCCAGCAGCTTAGAGTGGGAGGAGCAGACCCAGTACTTC.

This clonotype was counted between two and nine times. The rearrangement links TRBV4-3 to TRBJ2-7, with 7 bases aligning to TRBD2. Germline CDR1 is LGHNA and CDR2 is YSLEER. Losses at the gene ends were 0 bases for V and 4 bases for J; bases not matched to a gene: 6. The CDR3 sequence is 15 residues long. The DNA of the CDR3 is TGCGCCAGCAGCCAAGATTGGGAGGGGAGGTACGAGCAGTACTTC. Its protein is CASSQDWEGRYEQYF.